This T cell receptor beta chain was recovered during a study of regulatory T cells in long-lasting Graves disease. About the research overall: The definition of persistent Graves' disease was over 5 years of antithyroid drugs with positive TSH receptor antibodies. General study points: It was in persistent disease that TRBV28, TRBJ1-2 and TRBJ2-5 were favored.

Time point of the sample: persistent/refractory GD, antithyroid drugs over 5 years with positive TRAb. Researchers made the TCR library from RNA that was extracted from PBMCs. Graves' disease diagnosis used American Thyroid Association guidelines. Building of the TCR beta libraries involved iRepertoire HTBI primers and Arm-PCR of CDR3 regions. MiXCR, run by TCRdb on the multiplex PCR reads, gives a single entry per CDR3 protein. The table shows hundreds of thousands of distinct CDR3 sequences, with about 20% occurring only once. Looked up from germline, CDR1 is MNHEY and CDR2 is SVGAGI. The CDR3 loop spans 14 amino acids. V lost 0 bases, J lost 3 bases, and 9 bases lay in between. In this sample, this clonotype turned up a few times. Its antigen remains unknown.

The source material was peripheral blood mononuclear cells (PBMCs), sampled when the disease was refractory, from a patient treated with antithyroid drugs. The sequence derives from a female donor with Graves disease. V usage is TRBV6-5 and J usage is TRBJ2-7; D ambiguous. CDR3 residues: CASSYSFRNYEQYF. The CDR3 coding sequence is TGTGCCAGCAGTTACTCTTTTAGAAACTACGAGCAGTACTTC.